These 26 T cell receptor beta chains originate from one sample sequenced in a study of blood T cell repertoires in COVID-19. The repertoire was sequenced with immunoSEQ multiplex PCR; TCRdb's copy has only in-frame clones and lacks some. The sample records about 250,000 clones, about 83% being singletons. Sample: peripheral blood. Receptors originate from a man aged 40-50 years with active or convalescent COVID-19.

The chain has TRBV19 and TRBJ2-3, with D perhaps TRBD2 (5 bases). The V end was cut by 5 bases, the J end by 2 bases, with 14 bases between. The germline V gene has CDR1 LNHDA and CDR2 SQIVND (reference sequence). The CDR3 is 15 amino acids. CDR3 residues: CASSLTRTFTDTQYF. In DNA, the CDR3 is TGTGCCAGTAGTCTTACTAGGACTTTCACAGATACGCAGTATTTT.

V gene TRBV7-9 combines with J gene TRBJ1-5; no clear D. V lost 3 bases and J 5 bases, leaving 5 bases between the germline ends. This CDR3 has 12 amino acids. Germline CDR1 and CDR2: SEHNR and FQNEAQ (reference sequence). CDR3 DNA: TGTGCCAGCAGCTTTCGGGATCAGCCCCAGCATTTT. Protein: CASSFRDQPQHF.

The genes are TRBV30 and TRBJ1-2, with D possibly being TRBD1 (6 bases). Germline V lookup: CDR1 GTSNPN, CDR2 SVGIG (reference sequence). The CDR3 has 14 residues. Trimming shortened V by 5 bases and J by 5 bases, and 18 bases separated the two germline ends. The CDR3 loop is CAWVETGLQYGYTF. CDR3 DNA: TGTGCCTGGGTAGAAACAGGGTTACAGTATGGCTACACCTTC.

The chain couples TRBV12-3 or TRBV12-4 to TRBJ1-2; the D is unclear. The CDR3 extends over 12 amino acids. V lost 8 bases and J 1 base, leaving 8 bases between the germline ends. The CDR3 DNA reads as TGTGCCAGCGGGCCCCATAACTATGGCTACACCTTC. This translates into CASGPHNYGYTF.

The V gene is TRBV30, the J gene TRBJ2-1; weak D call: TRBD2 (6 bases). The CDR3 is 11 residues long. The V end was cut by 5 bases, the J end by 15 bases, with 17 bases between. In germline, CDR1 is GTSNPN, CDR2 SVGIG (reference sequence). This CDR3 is CAWEVSGTGFF. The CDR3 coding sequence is TGTGCCTGGGAAGTCTCGGGGACTGGGTTCTTC.

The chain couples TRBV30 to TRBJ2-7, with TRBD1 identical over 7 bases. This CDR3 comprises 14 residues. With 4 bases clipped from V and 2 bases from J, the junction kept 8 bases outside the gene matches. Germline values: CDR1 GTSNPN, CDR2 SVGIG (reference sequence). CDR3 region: CAWKGGKTPYEQYF. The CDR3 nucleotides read TGTGCCTGGAAAGGGGGCAAGACCCCCTACGAGCAGTACTTC.

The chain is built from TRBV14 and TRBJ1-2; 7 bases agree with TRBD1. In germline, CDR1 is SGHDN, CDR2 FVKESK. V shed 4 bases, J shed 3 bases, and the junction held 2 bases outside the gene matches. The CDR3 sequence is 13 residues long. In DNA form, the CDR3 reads TGTGCCAGCAGCCCGGGACAGCACTATGGCTACACCTTC. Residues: CASSPGQHYGYTF.

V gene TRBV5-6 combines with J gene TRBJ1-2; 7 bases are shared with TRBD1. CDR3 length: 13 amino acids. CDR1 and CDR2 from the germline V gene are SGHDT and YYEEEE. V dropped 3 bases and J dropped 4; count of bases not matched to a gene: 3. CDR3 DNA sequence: TGTGCCAGCAGCTCGGGACAGACCTATGGCTACACCTTC. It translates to CASSSGQTYGYTF. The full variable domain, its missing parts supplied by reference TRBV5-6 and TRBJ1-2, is DAGVTQSPTHLIKTRGQQVTLRCSPKSGHDTVSWYQQALGQGPQFIFQYYEEEERQRGNFPDRFSGHQFPNYSSELNVNALLLGDSALYLCASSSGQTYGYTFGSGTRLTVV.

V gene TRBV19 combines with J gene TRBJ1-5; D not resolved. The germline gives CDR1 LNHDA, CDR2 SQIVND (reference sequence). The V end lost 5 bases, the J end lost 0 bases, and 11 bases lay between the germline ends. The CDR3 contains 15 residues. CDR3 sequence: CASSYDIYSNQPQHF. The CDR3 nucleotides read TGTGCCAGTAGTTACGACATATATAGCAATCAGCCCCAGCATTTT.

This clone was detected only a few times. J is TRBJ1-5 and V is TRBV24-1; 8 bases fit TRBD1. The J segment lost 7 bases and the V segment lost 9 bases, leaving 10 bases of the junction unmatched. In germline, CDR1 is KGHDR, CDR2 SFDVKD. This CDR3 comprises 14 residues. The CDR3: CATGSGGAEQPQHF. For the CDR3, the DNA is TGTGCCACCGGTTCAGGGGGCGCGGAACAGCCCCAGCATTTT.

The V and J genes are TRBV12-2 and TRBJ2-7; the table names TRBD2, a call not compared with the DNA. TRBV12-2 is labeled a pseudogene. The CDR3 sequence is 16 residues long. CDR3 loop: CASRLVRGRASYEQYF. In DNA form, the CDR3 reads TGTGCAAGTCGCTTAGTTCGCGGGAGGGCCTCCTACGAGCAGTACTTC.

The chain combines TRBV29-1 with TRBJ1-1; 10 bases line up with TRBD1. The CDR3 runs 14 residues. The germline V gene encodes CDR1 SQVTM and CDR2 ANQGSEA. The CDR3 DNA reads TGCACGATCCGGGACAGGGGTTCGGGCACTGAAGCTTTCTTT. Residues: CTIRDRGSGTEAFF.

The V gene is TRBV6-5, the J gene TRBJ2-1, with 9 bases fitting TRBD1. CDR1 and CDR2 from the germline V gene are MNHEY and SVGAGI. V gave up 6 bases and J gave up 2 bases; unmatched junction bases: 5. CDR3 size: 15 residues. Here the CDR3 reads CASSIQGAPYNEQFF. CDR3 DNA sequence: TGTGCCAGCAGCATACAGGGGGCCCCCTACAATGAGCAGTTCTTC.

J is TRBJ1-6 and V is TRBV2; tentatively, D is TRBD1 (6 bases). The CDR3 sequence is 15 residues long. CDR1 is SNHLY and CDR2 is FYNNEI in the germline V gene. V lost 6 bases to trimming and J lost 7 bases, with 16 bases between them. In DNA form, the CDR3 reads TGTGCCAGCAGAGAGACAGGATCCTTCAATTCACCCCTCCACTTT. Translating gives CASRETGSFNSPLHF.

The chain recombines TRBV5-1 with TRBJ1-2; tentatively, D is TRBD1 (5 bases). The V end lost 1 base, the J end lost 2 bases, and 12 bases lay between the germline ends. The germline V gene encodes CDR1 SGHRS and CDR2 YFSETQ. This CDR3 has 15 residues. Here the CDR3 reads CASSLSIDSNYGYTF. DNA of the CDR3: TGCGCCAGCAGCTTGTCCATTGACAGCAACTATGGCTACACCTTC.

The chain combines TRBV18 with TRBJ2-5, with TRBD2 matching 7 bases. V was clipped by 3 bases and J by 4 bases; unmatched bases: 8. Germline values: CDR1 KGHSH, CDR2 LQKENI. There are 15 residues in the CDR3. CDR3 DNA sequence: TGTGCCAGCTCACCGCCTACCTCGGGAGGAGAGACCCAGTACTTC. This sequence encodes CASSPPTSGGETQYF. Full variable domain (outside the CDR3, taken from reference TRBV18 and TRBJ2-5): NAGVMQNPRHLVRRRGQEARLRCSPMKGHSHVYWYRQLPEEGLKFMVYLQKENIIDESGMPKERFSAEFPKEGPSILRIQQVVRGDSAAYFCASSPPTSGGETQYFGPGTRLLVL.

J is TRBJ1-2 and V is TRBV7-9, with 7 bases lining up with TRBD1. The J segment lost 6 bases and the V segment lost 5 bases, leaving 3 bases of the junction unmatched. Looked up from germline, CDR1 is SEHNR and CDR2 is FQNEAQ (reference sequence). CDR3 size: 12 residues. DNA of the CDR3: TGTGCCAGCAGCCGCGGACAGGATGGCTACACCTTC. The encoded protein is CASSRGQDGYTF.

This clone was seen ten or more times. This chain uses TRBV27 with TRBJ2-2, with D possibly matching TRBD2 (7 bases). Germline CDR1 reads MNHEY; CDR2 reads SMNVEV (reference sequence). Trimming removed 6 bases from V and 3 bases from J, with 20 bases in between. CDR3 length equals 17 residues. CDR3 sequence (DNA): TGTGCCAGCAGGCGAGGCTATGGGGGGGCCGACACCGGGGAGCTGTTTTTT. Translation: CASRRGYGGADTGELFF.

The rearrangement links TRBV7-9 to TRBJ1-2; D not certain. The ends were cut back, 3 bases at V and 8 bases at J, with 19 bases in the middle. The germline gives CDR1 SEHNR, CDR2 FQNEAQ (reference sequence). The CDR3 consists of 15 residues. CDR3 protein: CASSFGAAREQGYTF. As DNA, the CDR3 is TGTGCCAGCAGCTTCGGAGCCGCGAGGGAACAGGGCTACACCTTC.

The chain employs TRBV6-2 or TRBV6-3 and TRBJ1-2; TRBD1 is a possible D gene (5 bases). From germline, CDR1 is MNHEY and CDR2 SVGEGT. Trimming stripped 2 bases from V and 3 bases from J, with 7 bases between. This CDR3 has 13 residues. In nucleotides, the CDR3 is TGTGCCAGCAGTTACAAAGGGGACTATGGCTACACCTTC. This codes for CASSYKGDYGYTF.

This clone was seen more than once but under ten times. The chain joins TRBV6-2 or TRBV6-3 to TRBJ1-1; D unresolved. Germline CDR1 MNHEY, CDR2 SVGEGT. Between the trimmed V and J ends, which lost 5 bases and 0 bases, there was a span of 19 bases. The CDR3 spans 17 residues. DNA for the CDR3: TGTGCCAGCAGTGACCTTTCTAGAGGTCTGATGAACACTGAAGCTTTCTTT. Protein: CASSDLSRGLMNTEAFF.

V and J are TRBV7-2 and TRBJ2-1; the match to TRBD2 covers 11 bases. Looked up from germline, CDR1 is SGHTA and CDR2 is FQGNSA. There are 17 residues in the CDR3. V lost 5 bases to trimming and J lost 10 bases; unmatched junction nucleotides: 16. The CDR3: CASSVSGTSGPSGEQFF. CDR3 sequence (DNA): TGTGCCAGCAGCGTATCCGGGACTAGCGGACCGTCAGGCGAGCAGTTCTTC.

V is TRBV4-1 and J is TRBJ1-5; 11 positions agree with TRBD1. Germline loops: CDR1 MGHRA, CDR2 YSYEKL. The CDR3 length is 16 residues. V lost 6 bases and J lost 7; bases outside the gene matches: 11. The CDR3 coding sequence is TGCGCCAGCAGGGCCATTGGGACAGGGGGTGACCAGCCCCAGCATTTT. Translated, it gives CASRAIGTGGDQPQHF.

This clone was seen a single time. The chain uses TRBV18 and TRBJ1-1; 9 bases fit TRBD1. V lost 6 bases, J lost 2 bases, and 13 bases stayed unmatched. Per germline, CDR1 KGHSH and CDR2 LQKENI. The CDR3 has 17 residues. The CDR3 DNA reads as TGTGCCAGCTCCCCAAGGACAGGGGCATCGGGAAACACTGAAGCTTTCTTT. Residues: CASSPRTGASGNTEAFF.

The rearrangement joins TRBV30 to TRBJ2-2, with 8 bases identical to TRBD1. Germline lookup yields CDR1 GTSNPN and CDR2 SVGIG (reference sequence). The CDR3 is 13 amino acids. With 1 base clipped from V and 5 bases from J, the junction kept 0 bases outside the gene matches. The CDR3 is CAWSGQGTGELFF. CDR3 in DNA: TGTGCCTGGAGTGGACAGGGGACCGGGGAGCTGTTTTTT.

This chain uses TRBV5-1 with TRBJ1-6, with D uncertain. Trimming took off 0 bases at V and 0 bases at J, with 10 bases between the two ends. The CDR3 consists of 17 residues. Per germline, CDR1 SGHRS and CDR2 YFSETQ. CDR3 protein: CASSLGVGSSYNSPLHF. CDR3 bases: TGCGCCAGCAGCTTGGGAGTGGGGAGCTCCTATAATTCACCCCTCCACTTT. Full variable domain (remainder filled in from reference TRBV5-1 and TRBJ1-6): KAGVTQTPRYLIKTRGQQVTLSCSPISGHRSVSWYQQTPGQGLQFLFEYFSETQRNKGNFPGRFSGRQFSNSRSEMNVSTLELGDSALYLCASSLGVGSSYNSPLHFGNGTRLTVT.